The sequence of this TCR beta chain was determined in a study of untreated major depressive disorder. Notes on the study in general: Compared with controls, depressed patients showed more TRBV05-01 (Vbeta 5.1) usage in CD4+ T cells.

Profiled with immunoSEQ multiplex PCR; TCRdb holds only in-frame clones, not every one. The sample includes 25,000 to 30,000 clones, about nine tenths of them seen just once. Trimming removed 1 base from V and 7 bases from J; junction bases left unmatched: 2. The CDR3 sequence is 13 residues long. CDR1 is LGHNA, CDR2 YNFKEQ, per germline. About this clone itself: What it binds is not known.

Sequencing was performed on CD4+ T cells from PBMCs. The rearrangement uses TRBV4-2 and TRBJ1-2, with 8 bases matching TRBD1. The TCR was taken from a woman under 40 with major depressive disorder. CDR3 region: CASSQGQGSGYTF. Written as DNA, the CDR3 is TGTGCCAGCAGCCAAGGACAGGGGAGTGGCTACACCTTC.